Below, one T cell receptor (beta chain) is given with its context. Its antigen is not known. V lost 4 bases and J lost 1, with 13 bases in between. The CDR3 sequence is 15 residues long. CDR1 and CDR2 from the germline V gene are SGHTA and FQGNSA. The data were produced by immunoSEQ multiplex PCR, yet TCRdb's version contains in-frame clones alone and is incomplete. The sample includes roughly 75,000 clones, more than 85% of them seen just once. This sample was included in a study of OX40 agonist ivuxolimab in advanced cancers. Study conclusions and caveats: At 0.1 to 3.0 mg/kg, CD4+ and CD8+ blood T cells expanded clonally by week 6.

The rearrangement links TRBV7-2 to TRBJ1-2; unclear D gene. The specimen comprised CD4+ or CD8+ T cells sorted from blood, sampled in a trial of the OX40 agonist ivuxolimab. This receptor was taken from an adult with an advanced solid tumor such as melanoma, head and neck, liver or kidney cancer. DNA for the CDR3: TGTGCCAGCAGCTCCCTCATAGACATTAACTATGGCTACACCTTC. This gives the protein CASSSLIDINYGYTF.